These T cell receptor beta chains were read from a single sample in a study of blood T cell repertoires in COVID-19. Sequenced by immunoSEQ multiplex PCR; TCRdb stores in-frame clones only, minus some. The sample includes around 390,000 clones, approximately 90% of them seen just once. Input material: PBMCs or T cells enriched from blood (not recorded which). The receptors here all came from a woman aged 45-59 years who had recovered from COVID-19. Both conserved end residues are part of each CDR3. Each record gives: J gene, V gene, clone size, D gene, CDR3 DNA, CDR3 protein. A D gene is named only where the DNA matches it firmly. A clone size is listed for some rows: how often the clone was seen (once, few, many), or a class if it is expanded.

J gene: TRBJ2-2
V gene: TRBV29-1
clone size: .
D gene: .
CDR3 DNA: TGCAGCGTTGTACGAGGGATCACCGGGGAGCTGTTTTTT
CDR3 protein: CSVVRGITGELFF

J gene: TRBJ2-5
V gene: TRBV28
clone size: .
D gene: TRBD2
CDR3 DNA: TGTGCCAGCAGCCCTTGGGGGACTAGCAAAGAGACCCAGTACTTC
CDR3 protein: CASSPWGTSKETQYF

J gene: TRBJ1-2
V gene: TRBV10-3
clone size: .
D gene: TRBD1
CDR3 DNA: TGTGCCATCAGGACAGGGAATGGGGAAGGCTACACCTTC
CDR3 protein: CAIRTGNGEGYTF

J gene: TRBJ1-1
V gene: TRBV3-1/TRBV3-2
clone size: .
D gene: .
CDR3 DNA: TGTGCCAGCAGCCAAGCAACCGGGACTGAAGCTTTCTTT
CDR3 protein: CASSQATGTEAFF

J gene: TRBJ2-7
V gene: TRBV5-4
clone size: .
D gene: .
CDR3 DNA: TGTGCCAGCAGCGCGCCGGGACGGGAGTACGAGCAGTACTTC
CDR3 protein: CASSAPGREYEQYF

J gene: TRBJ2-5
V gene: TRBV27
clone size: .
D gene: .
CDR3 DNA: TGTGCCAGCAGTCTCGGACAGTCCCCCCGGGAGACCCAGTACTTC
CDR3 protein: CASSLGQSPRETQYF

J gene: TRBJ1-1
V gene: TRBV4-1
clone size: .
D gene: TRBD1
CDR3 DNA: TGCGCCAGCAGCCAGCAGACAGGGGTTAACACTGAAGCTTTCTTT
CDR3 protein: CASSQQTGVNTEAFF

J gene: TRBJ1-2
V gene: TRBV18
clone size: once
D gene: .
CDR3 DNA: TGTGCCAGCTCACCGGAGGGGTACTATGGCTACACCTTC
CDR3 protein: CASSPEGYYGYTF

J gene: TRBJ1-5
V gene: TRBV30
clone size: .
D gene: .
CDR3 DNA: TGTGCCTGGACAGGGAGGGGCAATCAGCCCCAGCATTTT
CDR3 protein: CAWTGRGNQPQHF

J gene: TRBJ1-6
V gene: TRBV30
clone size: .
D gene: .
CDR3 DNA: TGTGCCTGGAGTTCGGGGGGTAGTTCACCCCTCCACTTT
CDR3 protein: CAWSSGGSSPLHF

J gene: TRBJ2-1
V gene: TRBV5-4
clone size: .
D gene: TRBD2
CDR3 DNA: TGTGCCAGCAGCTTGGTAGCGGGGGGGCCCAAGGGGGCTGAGCAGTTCTTC
CDR3 protein: CASSLVAGGPKGAEQFF

J gene: TRBJ1-1
V gene: TRBV11-2
clone size: once
D gene: .
CDR3 DNA: TGTGCCAGCACGTCCCCTGGGAGAAATGAAGCTTTCTTT
CDR3 protein: CASTSPGRNEAFF

J gene: TRBJ2-3
V gene: TRBV11-2
clone size: few
D gene: TRBD2
CDR3 DNA: TGTGCCAGCCTCGGAGCGGGGACGCAGTATTTT
CDR3 protein: CASLGAGTQYF

J gene: TRBJ2-1
V gene: TRBV4-1
clone size: .
D gene: TRBD2
CDR3 DNA: TGCGCCAGCAGCCAAGATGGCAGCGGGGGGGCCTACAATGAGCAGTTCTTC
CDR3 protein: CASSQDGSGGAYNEQFF

J gene: TRBJ1-1
V gene: TRBV6-5
clone size: .
D gene: TRBD1
CDR3 DNA: TGTGCCAGCAGAAGACAGGGCCCGAGCACTGAAGCTTTCTTT
CDR3 protein: CASRRQGPSTEAFF

J gene: TRBJ2-7
V gene: TRBV2
clone size: .
D gene: TRBD1
CDR3 DNA: TGTGCCAGCGGCTCTGGGACAGAGGGATACGAGCAGTACTTC
CDR3 protein: CASGSGTEGYEQYF

J gene: TRBJ2-7
V gene: TRBV30
clone size: .
D gene: .
CDR3 DNA: TGTGCCTGGGAGCGGGGACAGGCCTACGAGCAGTACTTC
CDR3 protein: CAWERGQAYEQYF

J gene: TRBJ1-5
V gene: TRBV28
clone size: .
D gene: .
CDR3 DNA: TGTGCCAGCAGTTTATCAGGATATAGCAATCAGCCCCAGCATTTT
CDR3 protein: CASSLSGYSNQPQHF

J gene: TRBJ1-4
V gene: TRBV12-5
clone size: .
D gene: .
CDR3 DNA: TGTGCTAGTGATAAACTTTATACCGTGGAGGGGGAAAAACTGTTTTTT
CDR3 protein: CASDKLYTVEGEKLFF

J gene: TRBJ1-2
V gene: TRBV7-3
clone size: .
D gene: .
CDR3 DNA: TGTGCCAGCAGCTTAACGCCCGGTAACTATGGCTACACCTTC
CDR3 protein: CASSLTPGNYGYTF

J gene: TRBJ1-4
V gene: TRBV10-3
clone size: .
D gene: TRBD1
CDR3 DNA: TGTGCCATCAGAGGAGGGACAGGGGATAATGAAAAACTGTTTTTT
CDR3 protein: CAIRGGTGDNEKLFF

J gene: TRBJ1-2
V gene: TRBV28
clone size: .
D gene: .
CDR3 DNA: TGTGCCAGCAGTTTAAGTGGCGGCTACACCTTC
CDR3 protein: CASSLSGGYTF

J gene: TRBJ2-3
V gene: TRBV30
clone size: .
D gene: .
CDR3 DNA: TGTGCCTGGAAGTCCCACGGGAGCCCTAGCACAGATACGCAGTATTTT
CDR3 protein: CAWKSHGSPSTDTQYF

J gene: TRBJ1-5
V gene: TRBV15
clone size: .
D gene: .
CDR3 DNA: TGTGCCACCAGCAGAGATGGCGACATAGGTTCTAGCAATCAGCCCCAGCATTTT
CDR3 protein: CATSRDGDIGSSNQPQHF

J gene: TRBJ1-4
V gene: TRBV5-4
clone size: .
D gene: .
CDR3 DNA: TGTGCCAGCAGCCGCCAGATTGACAGAGGTGAAAAACTGTTTTTT
CDR3 protein: CASSRQIDRGEKLFF

J gene: TRBJ1-1
V gene: TRBV7-3
clone size: .
D gene: .
CDR3 DNA: TGTGCCAGCAGCATGAGAGGGTCCACTGAAGCTTTCTTT
CDR3 protein: CASSMRGSTEAFF

J gene: TRBJ2-3
V gene: TRBV7-4
clone size: .
D gene: .
CDR3 DNA: TGTGCCAGCAGCTTCCGGGACACCCTAAGCACAGATACGCAGTATTTT
CDR3 protein: CASSFRDTLSTDTQYF

J gene: TRBJ1-1
V gene: TRBV7-9
clone size: .
D gene: .
CDR3 DNA: TGTGCCAGCAGCCCCCGGCCTTCCGCGGTGAACACTGAAGCTTTCTTT
CDR3 protein: CASSPRPSAVNTEAFF

J gene: TRBJ2-5
V gene: TRBV24-1
clone size: .
D gene: .
CDR3 DNA: TGTGCCACCAGTGCTTTGGGGGCGGAAGAGACCCAGTACTTC
CDR3 protein: CATSALGAEETQYF

J gene: TRBJ1-1
V gene: TRBV7-9
clone size: few
D gene: TRBD1
CDR3 DNA: TGTGCCAGCAGGCAGGGGGCCGACACTGAAGCTTTCTTT
CDR3 protein: CASRQGADTEAFF

J gene: TRBJ1-5
V gene: TRBV27
clone size: .
D gene: .
CDR3 DNA: TGTGCCAGCAGCAAGGACAGAAAGCAGCCCCAGCATTTT
CDR3 protein: CASSKDRKQPQHF

J gene: TRBJ2-2
V gene: TRBV11-2
clone size: many
D gene: TRBD1
CDR3 DNA: TGTGCCAGCAGCTTAGCGGGACAGGGGGAAAACACCGGGGAGCTGTTTTTT
CDR3 protein: CASSLAGQGENTGELFF

J gene: TRBJ1-1
V gene: TRBV28
clone size: .
D gene: TRBD1
CDR3 DNA: TGTGCCAGCAGTTTAACGACAGGGGGCTTGGCTGAAGCTTTCTTT
CDR3 protein: CASSLTTGGLAEAFF

J gene: TRBJ2-1
V gene: TRBV7-2
clone size: .
D gene: TRBD2
CDR3 DNA: TGTGCCAGCAGCGAAATAGCGGGAACCTACAATGAGCAGTTCTTC
CDR3 protein: CASSEIAGTYNEQFF

J gene: TRBJ1-6
V gene: TRBV6-5
clone size: .
D gene: .
CDR3 DNA: TGTGCCAGCAGTTACGACGGAGACCCCTCACCCCTCCACTTT
CDR3 protein: CASSYDGDPSPLHF

J gene: TRBJ1-5
V gene: TRBV27
clone size: once
D gene: .
CDR3 DNA: TGTGCCAGCAGCCCTGGGGGGGGCGGGCAGCCCCAGCATTTT
CDR3 protein: CASSPGGGGQPQHF

J gene: TRBJ1-1
V gene: TRBV7-2
clone size: .
D gene: .
CDR3 DNA: TGTGCCAGCAGCTTGGTCCGCGCTGAAGCTTTCTTT
CDR3 protein: CASSLVRAEAFF

J gene: TRBJ1-1
V gene: TRBV12-3/TRBV12-4
clone size: once
D gene: TRBD1
CDR3 DNA: TGTGCCAGCAGGCCCGGGACAGGGGCCAAAGCTTTCTTT
CDR3 protein: CASRPGTGAKAFF

J gene: TRBJ1-5
V gene: TRBV19
clone size: .
D gene: TRBD1
CDR3 DNA: TGTGCCAGTAGTCCCACAGGGGCGACCAGTCAGCCCCAGCATTTT
CDR3 protein: CASSPTGATSQPQHF

J gene: TRBJ2-5
V gene: TRBV4-2
clone size: .
D gene: .
CDR3 DNA: TGTGCCAGCAGCCAATCCGTTGTTGGGGGCGATGAGACCCAGTACTTC
CDR3 protein: CASSQSVVGGDETQYF

J gene: TRBJ2-7
V gene: TRBV7-2
clone size: once
D gene: .
CDR3 DNA: TGTGCCAGCAGCTTAGCGCGGGGTTGGGAGCAGTACTTC
CDR3 protein: CASSLARGWEQYF

J gene: TRBJ1-6
V gene: TRBV7-2
clone size: .
D gene: .
CDR3 DNA: TGTGCCAGCAGCGCGGGATATTATTCACCCCTCCACTTT
CDR3 protein: CASSAGYYSPLHF

J gene: TRBJ1-4
V gene: TRBV11-2
clone size: .
D gene: .
CDR3 DNA: TGTGCCAGCAGCACGATACTGTCAACGGTAGGAGGCACTAATGAAAAACTGTTTTTT
CDR3 protein: CASSTILSTVGGTNEKLFF

J gene: TRBJ1-6
V gene: TRBV5-1
clone size: .
D gene: .
CDR3 DNA: TGCGCCAGCAGCTCCAAACCGGACTCGTCGGTTAATTCACCCCTCCACTTT
CDR3 protein: CASSSKPDSSVNSPLHF

J gene: TRBJ1-2
V gene: TRBV4-1
clone size: once
D gene: TRBD1
CDR3 DNA: TGCGCCAGCAGCCAAGAGGGGTGGACAGGGTTCGCTGGCTACACCTTC
CDR3 protein: CASSQEGWTGFAGYTF

J gene: TRBJ2-5
V gene: TRBV2
clone size: .
D gene: TRBD1
CDR3 DNA: TGTGCCAGCGGCGGACAGGGGGAGACCCAGTACTTC
CDR3 protein: CASGGQGETQYF